The sample holds one count of the clone carrying this T cell receptor beta chain. The data stem from a study of CD8 T cells in Susac syndrome. Blood CD8+ and CD4+ T cells underwent high-throughput TCR beta sequencing. Random hexamers served to reverse transcribe about 0.45 to 1 ug RNA. The authors amplified TCR beta CDR3 across 54 Vbeta and 13 Jbeta using immunoSEQ multiplex PCR. TCRdb used MiXCR to reprocess the immunoSEQ multiplex PCR reads, holding one entry per CDR3 protein. The sample shows 150,000 to 200,000 distinct CDR3 sequences, more than 90% of them seen only once. V was pared by 5 bases and J by 2 bases, with 11 bases of the junction left unmatched. The CDR3 sequence is 17 residues long. CDR1 is DFQATT, CDR2 SNEGSKA, per germline (reference sequence).

J is TRBJ2-1 and V is TRBV20-1; 11 nucleotides match TRBD2. Source material: CD4+ T cells from PBMCs. This TCR came from a human donor in good health. In DNA form, the CDR3 reads TGCAGTGCTCATAGCGGGGGGGCCCCTGGGGCCTACAATGAGCAGTTCTTC. Translated, it gives CSAHSGGAPGAYNEQFF.